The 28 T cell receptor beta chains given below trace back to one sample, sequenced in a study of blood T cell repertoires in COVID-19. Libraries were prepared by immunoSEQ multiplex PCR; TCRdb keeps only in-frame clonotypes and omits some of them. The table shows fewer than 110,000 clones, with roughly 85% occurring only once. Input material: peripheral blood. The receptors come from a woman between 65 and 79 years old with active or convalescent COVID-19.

CDR3 region: CASSLNPRLRNTEAFF. As DNA, the CDR3 is TGTGCCAGCAGTTTGAACCCGCGGTTGAGAAACACTGAAGCTTTCTTT. The chain employs TRBV28 and TRBJ1-1, with D hard to call. V dropped 3 bases and J dropped 2 bases, with 16 bases sitting between them. The CDR3 has 16 amino acids. Germline CDR1 MDHEN, CDR2 SYDVKM.

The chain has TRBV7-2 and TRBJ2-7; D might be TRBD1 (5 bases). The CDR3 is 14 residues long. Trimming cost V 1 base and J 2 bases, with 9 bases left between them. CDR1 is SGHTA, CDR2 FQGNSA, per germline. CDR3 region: CASSLVPGTYEQYF. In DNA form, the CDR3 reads TGTGCCAGCAGCTTAGTTCCAGGGACCTACGAGCAGTACTTC.

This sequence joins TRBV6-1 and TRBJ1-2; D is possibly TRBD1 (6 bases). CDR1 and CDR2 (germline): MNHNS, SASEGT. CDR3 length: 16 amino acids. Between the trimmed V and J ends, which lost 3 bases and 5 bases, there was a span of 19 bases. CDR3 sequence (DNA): TGTGCCAGCAGTGAGGCGGGCGGACAGATTGGATATGGCTACACCTTC. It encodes CASSEAGGQIGYGYTF.

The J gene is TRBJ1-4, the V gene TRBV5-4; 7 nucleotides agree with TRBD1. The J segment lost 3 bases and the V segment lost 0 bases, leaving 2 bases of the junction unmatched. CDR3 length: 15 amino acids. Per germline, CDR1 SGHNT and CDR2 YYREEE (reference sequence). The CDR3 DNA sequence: TGTGCCAGCAGCTTGGCAACAGGGGCTAATGAAAAACTGTTTTTT. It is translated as CASSLATGANEKLFF.

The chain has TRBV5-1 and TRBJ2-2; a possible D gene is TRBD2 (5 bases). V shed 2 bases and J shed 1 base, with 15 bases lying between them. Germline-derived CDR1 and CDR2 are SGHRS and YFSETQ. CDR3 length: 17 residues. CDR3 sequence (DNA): TGCGCCAGCAGCTTCGAACCCGGACGGGGGAACACCGGGGAGCTGTTTTTT. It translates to CASSFEPGRGNTGELFF. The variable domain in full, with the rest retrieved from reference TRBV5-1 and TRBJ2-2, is KAGVTQTPRYLIKTRGQQVTLSCSPISGHRSVSWYQQTPGQGLQFLFEYFSETQRNKGNFPGRFSGRQFSNSRSEMNVSTLELGDSALYLCASSFEPGRGNTGELFFGEGSRLTVL.

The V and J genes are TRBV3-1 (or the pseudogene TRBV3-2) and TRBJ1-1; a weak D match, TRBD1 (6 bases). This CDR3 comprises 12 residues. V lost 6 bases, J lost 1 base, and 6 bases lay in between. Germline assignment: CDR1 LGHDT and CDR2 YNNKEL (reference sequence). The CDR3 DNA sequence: TGTGCCAGCAGACAGGGGAACACTGAAGCTTTCTTT. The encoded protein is CASRQGNTEAFF.

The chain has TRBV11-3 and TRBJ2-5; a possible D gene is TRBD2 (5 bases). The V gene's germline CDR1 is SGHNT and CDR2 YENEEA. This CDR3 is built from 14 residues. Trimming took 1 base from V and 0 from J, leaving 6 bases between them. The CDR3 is CASSLGTHQETQYF. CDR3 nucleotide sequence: TGTGCCAGCAGCTTAGGGACTCACCAAGAGACCCAGTACTTC. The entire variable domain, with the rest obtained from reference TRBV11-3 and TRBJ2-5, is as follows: EAGVVQSPRYKIIEKKQPVAFWCNPISGHNTLYWYLQNLGQGPELLIRYENEEAVDDSQLPKDRFSAERLKGVDSTLKIQPAELGDSAVYLCASSLGTHQETQYFGPGTRLLVL.

The CDR3 is CASSPLTGKGNTEAFF. The CDR3 nucleotides are TGTGCCAGCAGCCCCCTCACGGGGAAGGGGAACACTGAAGCTTTCTTT. The V gene is TRBV7-2, the J gene TRBJ1-1; D ambiguous. CDR3 length: 16 amino acids. Germline values: CDR1 SGHTA, CDR2 FQGNSA. Between the trimmed V and J ends, which lost 5 bases and 1 base, there was a span of 17 bases.

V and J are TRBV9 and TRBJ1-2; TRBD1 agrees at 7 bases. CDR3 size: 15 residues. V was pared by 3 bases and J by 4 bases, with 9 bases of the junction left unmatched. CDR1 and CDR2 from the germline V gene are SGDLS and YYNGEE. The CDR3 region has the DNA TGTGCCAGCAGCGACACTTCTGGGACAGCCTATGGCTACACCTTC. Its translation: CASSDTSGTAYGYTF.

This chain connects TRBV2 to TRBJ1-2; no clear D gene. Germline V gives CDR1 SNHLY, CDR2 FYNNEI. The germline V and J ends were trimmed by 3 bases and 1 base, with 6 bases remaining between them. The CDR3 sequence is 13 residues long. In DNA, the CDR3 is TGTGCCAGCAGTGATGAGGGTAACTATGGCTACACCTTC. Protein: CASSDEGNYGYTF.

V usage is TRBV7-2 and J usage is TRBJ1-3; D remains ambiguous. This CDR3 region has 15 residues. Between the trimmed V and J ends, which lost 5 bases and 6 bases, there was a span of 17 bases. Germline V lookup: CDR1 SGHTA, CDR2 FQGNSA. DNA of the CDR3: TGTGCCAGCAGCCCCGATAGTGGGGAGGCAAACACCATATATTTT. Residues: CASSPDSGEANTIYF.

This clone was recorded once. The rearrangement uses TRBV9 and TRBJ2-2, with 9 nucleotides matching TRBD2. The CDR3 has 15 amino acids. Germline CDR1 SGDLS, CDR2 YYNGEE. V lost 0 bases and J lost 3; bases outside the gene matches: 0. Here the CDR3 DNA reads TGTGCCAGCAGCGTAGGGACTAGCGACACCGGGGAGCTGTTTTTT. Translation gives CASSVGTSDTGELFF.

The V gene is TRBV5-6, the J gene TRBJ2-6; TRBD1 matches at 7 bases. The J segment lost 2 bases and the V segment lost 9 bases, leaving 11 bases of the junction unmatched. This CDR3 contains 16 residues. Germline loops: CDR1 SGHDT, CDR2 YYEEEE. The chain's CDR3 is CATAVRGLPGANVLTF. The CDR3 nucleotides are TGTGCCACTGCGGTTAGGGGGCTTCCTGGGGCCAACGTCCTGACTTTC.

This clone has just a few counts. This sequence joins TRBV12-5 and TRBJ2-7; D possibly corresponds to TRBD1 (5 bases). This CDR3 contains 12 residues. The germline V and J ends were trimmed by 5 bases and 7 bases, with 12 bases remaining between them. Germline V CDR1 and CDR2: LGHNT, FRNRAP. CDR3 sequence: CASGPRQREQYF. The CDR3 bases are TGTGCTAGTGGTCCTAGACAGAGGGAGCAGTACTTC.

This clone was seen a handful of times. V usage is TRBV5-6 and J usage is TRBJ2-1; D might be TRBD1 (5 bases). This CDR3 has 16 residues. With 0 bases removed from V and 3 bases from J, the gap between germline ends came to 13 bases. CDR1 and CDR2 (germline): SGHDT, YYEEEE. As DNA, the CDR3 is TGTGCCAGCAGCTTGGACCAGGGTGTTATCTACAATGAGCAGTTCTTC. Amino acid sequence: CASSLDQGVIYNEQFF.

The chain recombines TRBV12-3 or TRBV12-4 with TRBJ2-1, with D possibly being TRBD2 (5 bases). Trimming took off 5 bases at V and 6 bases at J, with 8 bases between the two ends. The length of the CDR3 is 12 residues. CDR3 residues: CASSVRGNEQFF. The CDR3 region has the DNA TGTGCCAGCAGTGTTCGGGGCAATGAGCAGTTCTTC.

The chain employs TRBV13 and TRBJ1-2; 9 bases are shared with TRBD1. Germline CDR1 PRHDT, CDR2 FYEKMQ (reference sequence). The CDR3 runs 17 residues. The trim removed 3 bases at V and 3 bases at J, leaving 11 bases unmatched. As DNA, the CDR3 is TGTGCCAGCAGCTTCGGGACAGGGTATGAGGTCGACTATGGCTACACCTTC. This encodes CASSFGTGYEVDYGYTF.

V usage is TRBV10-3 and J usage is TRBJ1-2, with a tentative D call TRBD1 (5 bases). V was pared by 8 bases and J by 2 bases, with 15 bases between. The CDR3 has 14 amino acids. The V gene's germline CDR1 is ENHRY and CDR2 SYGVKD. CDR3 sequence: CAIAPGNINYGYTF. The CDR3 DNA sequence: TGTGCCATCGCCCCAGGGAACATCAACTATGGCTACACCTTC.

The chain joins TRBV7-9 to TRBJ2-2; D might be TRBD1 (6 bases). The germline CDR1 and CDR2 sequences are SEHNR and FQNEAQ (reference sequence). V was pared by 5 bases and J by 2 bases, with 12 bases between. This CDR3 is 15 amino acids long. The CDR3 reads CASSPVGANTGELFF. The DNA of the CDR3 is TGTGCCAGCAGCCCTGTGGGGGCAAACACCGGGGAGCTGTTTTTT. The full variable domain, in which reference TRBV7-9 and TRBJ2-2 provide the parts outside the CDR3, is DTGVSQNPRHKITKRGQNVTFRCDPISEHNRLYWYRQTLGQGPEFLTYFQNEAQLEKSRLLSDRFSAERPKGSFSTLEIQRTEQGDSAMYLCASSPVGANTGELFFGEGSRLTVL.

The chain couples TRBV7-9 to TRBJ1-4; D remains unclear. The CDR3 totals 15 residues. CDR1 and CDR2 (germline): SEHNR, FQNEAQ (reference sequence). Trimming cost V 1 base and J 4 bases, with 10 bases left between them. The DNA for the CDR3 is TGTGCCAGCAGCTTAGGAGGAAGAATTAATGAAAAACTGTTTTTT. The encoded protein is CASSLGGRINEKLFF.

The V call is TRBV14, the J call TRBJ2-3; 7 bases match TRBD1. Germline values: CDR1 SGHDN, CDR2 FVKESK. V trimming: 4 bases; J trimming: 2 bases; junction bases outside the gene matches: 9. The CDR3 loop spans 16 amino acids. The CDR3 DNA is TGTGCCAGCAGCCTCTGGGGACAGACCTTCACAGATACGCAGTATTTT. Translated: CASSLWGQTFTDTQYF.

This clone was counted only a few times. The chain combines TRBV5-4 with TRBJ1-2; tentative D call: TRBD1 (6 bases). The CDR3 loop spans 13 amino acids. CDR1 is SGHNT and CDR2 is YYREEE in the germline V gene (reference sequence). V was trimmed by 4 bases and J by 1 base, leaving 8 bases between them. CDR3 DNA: TGTGCCAGCAGCCTGGACAGTAACTATGGCTACACCTTC. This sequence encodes CASSLDSNYGYTF.

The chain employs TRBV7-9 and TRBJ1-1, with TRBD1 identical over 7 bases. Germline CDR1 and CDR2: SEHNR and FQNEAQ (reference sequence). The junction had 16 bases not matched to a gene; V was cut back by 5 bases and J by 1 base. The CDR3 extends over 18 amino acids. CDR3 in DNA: TGTGCCAGCAGCACACCAATCAAGGGGGCAATTTCGAACACTGAAGCTTTCTTT. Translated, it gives CASSTPIKGAISNTEAFF.

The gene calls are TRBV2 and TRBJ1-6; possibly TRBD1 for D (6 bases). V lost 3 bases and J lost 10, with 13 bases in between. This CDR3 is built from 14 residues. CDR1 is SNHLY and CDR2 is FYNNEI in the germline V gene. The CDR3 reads CASSDETGRSPLHF. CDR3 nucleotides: TGTGCCAGCAGTGATGAGACAGGACGATCACCCCTCCACTTT. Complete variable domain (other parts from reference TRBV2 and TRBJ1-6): EPEVTQTPSHQVTQMGQEVILRCVPISNHLYFYWYRQILGQKVEFLVSFYNNEISEKSEIFDDQFSVERPDGSNFTLKIRSTKLEDSAMYFCASSDETGRSPLHFGNGTRLTVT.

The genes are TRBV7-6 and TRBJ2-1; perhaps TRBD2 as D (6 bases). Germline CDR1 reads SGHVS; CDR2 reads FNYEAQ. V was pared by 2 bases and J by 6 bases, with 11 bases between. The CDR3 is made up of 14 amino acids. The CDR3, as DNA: TGTGCCAGCAGCTTATTGGGCGGGATCAATGAGCAGTTCTTC. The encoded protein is CASSLLGGINEQFF.

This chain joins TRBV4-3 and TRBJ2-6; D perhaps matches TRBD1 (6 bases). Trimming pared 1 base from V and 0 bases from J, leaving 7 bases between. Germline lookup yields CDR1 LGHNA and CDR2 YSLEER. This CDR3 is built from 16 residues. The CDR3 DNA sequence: TGCGCCAGCAGCCAAGTGACAGGCTCTGGGGCCAACGTCCTGACTTTC. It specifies CASSQVTGSGANVLTF.

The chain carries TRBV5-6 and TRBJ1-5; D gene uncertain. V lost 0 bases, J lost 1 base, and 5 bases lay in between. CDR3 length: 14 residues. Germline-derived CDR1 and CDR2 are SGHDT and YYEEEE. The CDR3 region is CASSLAVSNQPQHF. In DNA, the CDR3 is TGTGCCAGCAGCTTGGCGGTGAGCAATCAGCCCCAGCATTTT.

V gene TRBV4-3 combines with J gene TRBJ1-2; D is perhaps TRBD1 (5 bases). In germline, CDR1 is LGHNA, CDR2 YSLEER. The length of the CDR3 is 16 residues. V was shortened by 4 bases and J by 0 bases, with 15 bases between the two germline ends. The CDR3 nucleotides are TGCGCCAGCAGCCCCTACACCACGACAGCTAACTATGGCTACACCTTC. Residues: CASSPYTTTANYGYTF.